This TCR beta chain was observed in a study of metastatic and nonmetastatic thyroid tumors. The wider study: Across blood and tumor or nodule tissue, repertoires from malignant and benign thyroid patients were compared with one another.

Methods used by the authors: CDR3 differences across clinicopathological groups were used to build a distant-metastasis classifier for papillary thyroid cancer. TCRdb re-analyzed the PCR reads using MiXCR. For this entry, the V and J calls and clone size follow TCRdb and not the study's own pipeline. The sample yields tens of thousands of clones, under 15% seen once. Germline CDR1 and CDR2: SEHNR and FQNEAQ (reference sequence). There are 12 residues in the CDR3. Deletions cut 8 bases from V and 4 bases from J, with 10 bases between. All patients were untreated before thyroid surgery. Study results and caveats: Compared with benign nodules, malignant thyroid tumors were reported to have significantly higher TCR beta diversity in both blood and tumor.

To note about this clone: The antigen is undetermined.

Source material: tumor tissue. This TCR came from a female donor with papillary thyroid cancer or a benign thyroid nodule (not recorded which). Some clones in this sample may be carry-over from other donors' samples. The chain carries TRBV7-9 and TRBJ2-3; D call uncertain. The CDR3 DNA follows: TGTGCCAGCGGTGAGGTTGCAGATACGCAGTATTTT. This translates into CASGEVADTQYF.